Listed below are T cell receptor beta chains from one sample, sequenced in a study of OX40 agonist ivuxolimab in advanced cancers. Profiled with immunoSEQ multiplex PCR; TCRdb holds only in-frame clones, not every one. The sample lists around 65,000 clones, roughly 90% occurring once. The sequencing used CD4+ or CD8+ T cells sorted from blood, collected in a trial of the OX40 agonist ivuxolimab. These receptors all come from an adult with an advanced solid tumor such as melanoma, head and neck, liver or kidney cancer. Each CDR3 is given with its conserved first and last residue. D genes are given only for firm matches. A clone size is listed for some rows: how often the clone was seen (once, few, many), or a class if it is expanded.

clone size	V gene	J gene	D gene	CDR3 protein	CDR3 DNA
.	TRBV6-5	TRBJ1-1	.	CASSANTEAFF	TGTGCCAGCAGCGCGAACACTGAAGCTTTCTTT
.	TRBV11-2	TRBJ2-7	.	CASSLEQGPAYEQYF	TGTGCCAGCAGCTTAGAGCAGGGGCCCGCCTACGAGCAGTACTTC
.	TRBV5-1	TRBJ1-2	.	CASSLEGAGGYGYTF	TGCGCCAGCAGCTTGGAAGGGGCCGGAGGCTATGGCTACACCTTC
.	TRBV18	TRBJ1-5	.	CASSPRRGGPQHF	TGTGCCAGCTCCCCCCGACGAGGGGGACCCCAGCATTTT
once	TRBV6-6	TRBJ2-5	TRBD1	CASRKARGLLETQYF	TGTGCCAGCAGAAAGGCCAGGGGGCTATTGGAGACCCAGTACTTC
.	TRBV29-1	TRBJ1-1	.	CSVTVRESEVPEAFF	TGCAGCGTTACTGTGAGGGAGTCGGAGGTTCCTGAAGCTTTCTTT
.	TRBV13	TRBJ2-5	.	CASSLGGTGTQYF	TGTGCCAGCAGCTTAGGAGGCACGGGGACCCAGTACTTC
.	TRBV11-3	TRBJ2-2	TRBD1	CASSLGQANTGELFF	TGTGCCAGCAGCCTCGGACAGGCGAACACCGGGGAGCTGTTTTTT
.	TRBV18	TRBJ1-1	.	CASSPQGRVEAFF	TGTGCCAGCTCCCCTCAGGGACGGGTCGAAGCTTTCTTT
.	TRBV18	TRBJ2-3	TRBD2	CASSPLNLAGEKNTQYF	TGTGCCAGCTCACCACTTAACCTAGCGGGAGAGAAAAATACGCAGTATTTT
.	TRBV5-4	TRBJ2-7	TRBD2	CASSQGLAGGSYEQYF	TGTGCCAGCAGCCAGGGACTAGCGGGAGGTTCCTACGAGCAGTACTTC
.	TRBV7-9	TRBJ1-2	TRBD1	CASSLSLGGTGYGYTF	TGTGCCAGCAGCTTATCCCTGGGAGGGACAGGGTATGGCTACACCTTC
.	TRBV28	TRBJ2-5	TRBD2	CASSYGEGFPYQETQYF	TGTGCCAGCAGTTATGGGGAGGGGTTTCCGTACCAAGAGACCCAGTACTTC
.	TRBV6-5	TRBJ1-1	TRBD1	CASSVTQGATEAFF	TGTGCCAGCAGTGTTACCCAGGGGGCCACTGAAGCTTTCTTT
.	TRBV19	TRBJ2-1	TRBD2	CASSIEAGAFSSRQFF	TGTGCCAGTAGTATCGAGGCGGGAGCCTTTTCTAGCCGGCAGTTCTTC
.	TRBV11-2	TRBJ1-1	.	CASSPTGFVTEAFF	TGTGCCAGCAGCCCAACAGGGTTTGTCACTGAAGCTTTCTTT
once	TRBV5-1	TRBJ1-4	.	CASSPGGTTNEKLFF	TGCGCCAGCAGCCCCGGGGGAACAACTAATGAAAAACTGTTTTTT
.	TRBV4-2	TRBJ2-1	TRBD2	CASSQATSGTYNEQFF	TGTGCCAGCAGCCAAGCGACTAGCGGGACCTACAATGAGCAGTTCTTC
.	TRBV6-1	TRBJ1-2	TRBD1	CASRGVQGASYGYTF	TGTGCCAGCAGGGGCGTTCAGGGGGCGTCTTATGGCTACACCTTC
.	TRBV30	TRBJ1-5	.	CAWSLGNSNQPQHF	TGTGCCTGGAGTCTGGGAAATAGCAATCAGCCCCAGCATTTT
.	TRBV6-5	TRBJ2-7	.	CASSRSLTGGGEQYF	TGTGCCAGCAGTCGTTCCCTGACAGGTGGCGGCGAGCAGTACTTC
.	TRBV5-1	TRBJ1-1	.	CASSSQGSPEAFF	TGCGCCAGCAGCTCGCAGGGTAGTCCTGAAGCTTTCTTT
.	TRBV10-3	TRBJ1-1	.	CAISESLGGEAFF	TGTGCCATCAGTGAGTCGCTTGGTGGTGAAGCTTTCTTT
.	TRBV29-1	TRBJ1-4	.	CSVDGGANEKLFF	TGCAGCGTTGATGGAGGAGCTAATGAAAAACTGTTTTTT
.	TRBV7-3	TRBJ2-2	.	CASSLRGNTGELFF	TGTGCCAGCAGCTTAAGGGGGAACACCGGGGAGCTGTTTTTT
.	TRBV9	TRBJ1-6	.	CASSARVGQNSPLHF	TGTGCCAGCAGCGCCCGGGTAGGCCAAAATTCACCCCTCCACTTT
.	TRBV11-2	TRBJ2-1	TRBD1	CASSLQGFYNEQFF	TGTGCCAGCAGCCTACAGGGGTTTTACAATGAGCAGTTCTTC
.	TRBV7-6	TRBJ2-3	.	CASSTRRGDTQYF	TGTGCCAGCAGCACCCGACGGGGGGATACGCAGTATTTT
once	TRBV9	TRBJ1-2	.	CASSVAEGWVGTF	TGTGCCAGCAGCGTAGCAGAAGGATGGGTTGGCACCTTC
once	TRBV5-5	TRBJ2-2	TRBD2	CASSWREGSTGELFF	TGTGCCAGCAGCTGGCGGGAGGGTAGCACCGGGGAGCTGTTTTTT
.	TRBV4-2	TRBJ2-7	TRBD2	CASSPKFRTSGSSREQYF	TGTGCCAGCAGCCCTAAGTTCCGGACTAGCGGGAGTTCGAGGGAGCAGTACTTC
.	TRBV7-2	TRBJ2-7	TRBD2	CASSLDWEGYREQYF	TGCGCCAGCAGCTTAGACTGGGAGGGCTATAGGGAGCAGTACTTC
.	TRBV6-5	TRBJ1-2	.	CASWRVGPNYGYTF	TGTGCCAGCTGGAGGGTAGGACCTAACTATGGCTACACCTTC
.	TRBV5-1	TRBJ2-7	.	CASSSSGESSYEQYF	TGCGCCAGCAGCAGTAGCGGAGAGAGCTCCTACGAGCAGTACTTC
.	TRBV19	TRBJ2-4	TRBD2	CATSATTSGILAKNIQYF	TGTGCCACCAGTGCCACGACTAGCGGAATTCTAGCCAAAAACATTCAGTACTTC
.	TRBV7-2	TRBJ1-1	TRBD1	CASSLIRGTGLLLNTEAFF	TGTGCCAGCAGCCTCATAAGGGGGACAGGTCTCCTGCTGAACACTGAAGCTTTCTTT
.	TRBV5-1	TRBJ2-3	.	CASSLPGRITSTDTQYF	TGCGCCAGCAGCTTACCGGGACGGATAACTAGCACAGATACGCAGTATTTT
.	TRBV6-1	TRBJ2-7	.	CASSEGQAIFYEQYF	TGTGCCAGCAGTGAAGGACAGGCAATATTCTACGAGCAGTACTTC
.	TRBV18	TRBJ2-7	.	CASSPLGNEQYF	TGTGCCAGCTCACCACTAGGTAACGAGCAGTACTTC
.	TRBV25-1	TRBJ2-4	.	CASSERDTPTKNIQYF	TGTGCCAGCAGTGAACGGGATACCCCAACCAAAAACATTCAGTACTTC
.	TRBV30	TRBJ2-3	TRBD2	CAWSKGLAGVIGDTQYF	TGTGCCTGGAGTAAGGGACTAGCGGGAGTAATTGGGGATACGCAGTATTTT
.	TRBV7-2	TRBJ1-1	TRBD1	CASSLLGGQFTFF	TGTGCCAGCAGCTTACTAGGGGGACAGTTTACTTTCTTT
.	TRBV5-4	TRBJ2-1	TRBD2	CASSQEAAGGSYNEQFF	TGTGCCAGCAGCCAAGAGGCTGCCGGGGGGAGCTACAATGAGCAGTTCTTC
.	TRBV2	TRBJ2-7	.	CASSEPGLGGYEQYF	TGTGCCAGCAGTGAACCCGGACTAGGGGGCTACGAGCAGTACTTC
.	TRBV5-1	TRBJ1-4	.	CASTMGPTLTNEKLFF	TGCGCCAGCACCATGGGGCCGACTTTGACTAATGAAAAACTGTTTTTT
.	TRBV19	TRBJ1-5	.	CASSIGRELSNQPQHF	TGTGCCAGTAGTATTGGCAGGGAGCTTAGCAATCAGCCCCAGCATTTT
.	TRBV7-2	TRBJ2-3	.	CASSSVTADLGFTDTQYF	TGTGCCAGCAGCTCCGTTACCGCAGACTTAGGGTTCACAGATACGCAGTATTTT
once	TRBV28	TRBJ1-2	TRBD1	CASSPGDRTNYGYTF	TGTGCCAGCAGCCCGGGGGACAGAACTAACTATGGCTACACCTTC
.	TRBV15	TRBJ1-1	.	CATSRDRGTEAFF	TGTGCCACCAGCAGGGACAGAGGGACTGAAGCTTTCTTT
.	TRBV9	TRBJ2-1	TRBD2	CASSVVHLAGEINEQFF	TGTGCCAGCAGCGTAGTTCACTTAGCGGGAGAGATAAATGAGCAGTTCTTC